This TCR beta chain was profiled in a study of blood T cell repertoires in COVID-19. Turning to the study itself: Sites across the United States, Italy and Spain contributed samples from acute and convalescent COVID-19. T cells, B-cell-depleted T cells, or PBMCs supplied cDNA or gDNA.

Original methodology: Researchers report that nucleated cell counts were estimated from reference gene primer amplification. The data were produced by immunoSEQ multiplex PCR, yet TCRdb's version contains in-frame clones alone and is incomplete. The V and J calls and clone size come from that table; D and trimming were worked out from the DNA. The sample lists 250,000 to 350,000 clones, approximately 83% occurring once. The CDR3 consists of 15 residues. The ends lost 0 bases at V and 10 bases at J; junction bases unmatched: 7. Per germline, CDR1 LGHDT and CDR2 YNNKEL (reference sequence). Sequencing was performed on peripheral blood. The clonotype was recovered from a person between 65 and 79 years old with COVID-19, enrolled during active disease. J is TRBJ2-1 and V is TRBV3-1 (or the pseudogene TRBV3-2); 9 positions match TRBD2. The chain's CDR3 is CASSQDVAGAREQFF. The DNA for the CDR3 is TGTGCCAGCAGCCAAGATGTAGCGGGAGCTCGAGAGCAGTTCTTC.